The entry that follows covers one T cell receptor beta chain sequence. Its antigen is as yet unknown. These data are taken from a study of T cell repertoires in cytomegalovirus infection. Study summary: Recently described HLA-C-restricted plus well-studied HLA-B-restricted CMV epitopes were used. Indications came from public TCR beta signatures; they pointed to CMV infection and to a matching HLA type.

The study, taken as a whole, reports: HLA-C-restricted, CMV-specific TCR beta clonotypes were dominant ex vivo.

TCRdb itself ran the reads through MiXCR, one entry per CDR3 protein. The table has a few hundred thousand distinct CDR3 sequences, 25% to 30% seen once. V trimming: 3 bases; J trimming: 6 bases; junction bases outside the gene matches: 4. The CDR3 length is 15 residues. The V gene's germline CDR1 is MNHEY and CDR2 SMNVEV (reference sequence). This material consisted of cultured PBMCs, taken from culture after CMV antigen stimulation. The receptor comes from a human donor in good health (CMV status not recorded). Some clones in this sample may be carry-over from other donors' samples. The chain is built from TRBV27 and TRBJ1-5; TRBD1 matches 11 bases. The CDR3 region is CASSFGQGAFQPQHF. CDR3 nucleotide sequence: TGTGCCAGCAGTTTCGGACAGGGGGCCTTTCAGCCCCAGCATTTT.